The 14 T cell receptor beta chains reported below all come from one sample, sequenced in a study of CD8 T cells in ankylosing spondylitis. TCRdb redid the calling of the 5' RACE reads with MiXCR, one entry per CDR3 protein. The sample carries some 200,000 distinct CDR3 sequences, around 13% recorded once. The specimen was blood, either unsorted or a sorted T cell fraction (not recorded which). Source of these receptors: a male donor with ankylosing spondylitis or in good health (not recorded which).

This clonotype was seen only once. The rearrangement joins TRBV28 to TRBJ2-7; D possibly corresponds to TRBD2 (6 bases). This CDR3 has 14 amino acids. Looked up from germline, CDR1 is MDHEN and CDR2 is SYDVKM. V lost 6 bases and J lost 7, with 19 bases in between. CDR3: CASRPPGLHLEQYF. The CDR3 nucleotides read TGTGCCAGCAGGCCACCGGGACTCCACCTAGAGCAGTACTTC. The variable domain in full, with the rest retrieved from reference TRBV28 and TRBJ2-7, is DVKVTQSSRYLVKRTGEKVFLECVQDMDHENMFWYRQDPGLGLRLIYFSYDVKMKEKGDIPEGYSVSREKKERFSLILESASTNQTSMYLCASRPPGLHLEQYFGPGTRLTVT.

Only a few counts were recorded for this clonotype. The chain recombines TRBV3-1 with TRBJ2-1, with 8 bases that match TRBD1. Per the germline V gene, CDR1 is LGHDT and CDR2 is YNNKEL (reference sequence). The CDR3 runs to 16 residues. The J segment lost 4 bases and the V segment lost 2 bases, leaving 7 bases of the junction unmatched. Here the CDR3 reads CASSQSQGATYNEQFF. The CDR3, as DNA: TGTGCCAGCAGCCAATCCCAGGGGGCAACTTACAATGAGCAGTTCTTC.

This clonotype was picked up a small number of times. The CDR3 loop is CAISAGTGERDIQYF. The DNA of the CDR3 is TGTGCCATCAGTGCTGGGACAGGCGAGAGGGACATTCAGTACTTC. This chain uses TRBV10-3 with TRBJ2-4, with TRBD1 matching 8 bases. The CDR3 is 15 residues long. V lost 4 bases and J lost 8; bases outside the gene matches: 10. From germline, CDR1 is ENHRY and CDR2 SYGVKD.

The V and J genes are TRBV27 and TRBJ2-3, with 7 bases identical to TRBD2. The trim removed 4 bases at V and 4 bases at J, leaving 2 bases unmatched. This CDR3 contains 13 residues. The V gene's germline CDR1 is MNHEY and CDR2 SMNVEV (reference sequence). The CDR3 bases are TGTGCCAGCAGTTCCGCGGGAGCAGATACGCAGTATTTT. It specifies CASSSAGADTQYF.

The chain carries TRBV6-5 and TRBJ2-1; TRBD1 is a possible D gene (7 bases). The CDR3 length is 16 residues. V was shortened by 2 bases and J by 5 bases, with 16 bases between the two germline ends. The germline V gene encodes CDR1 MNHEY and CDR2 SVGAGI. The CDR3 coding sequence is TGTGCCAGCAGTTACGTTAGCGGAGGGGGCCACAATGAGCAGTTCTTC. Its translation is CASSYVSGGGHNEQFF.

This clonotype showed up just a few times. The chain combines TRBV11-2 with TRBJ2-1; 12 positions agree with TRBD1. The germline gives CDR1 SGHAT, CDR2 FQNNGV. V gave up 1 base and J gave up 7 bases; unmatched junction bases: 5. The CDR3 length is 16 residues. CDR3 bases: TGTGCCAGCAGCTTAGCCTGGGACAGGGGGCCAAATGAGCAGTTCTTC. Its translation is CASSLAWDRGPNEQFF.

The chain couples TRBV20-1 to TRBJ2-7; 8 bases match TRBD2. Germline CDR1 is DFQATT and CDR2 is SNEGSKA (reference sequence). Losses at the gene ends were 2 bases for V and 3 bases for J; bases not matched to a gene: 3. The CDR3 consists of 13 residues. CDR3 bases: TGCAGTGCTAGAAGCGGGAGCTTCTACGAGCAGTACTTC. The encoded protein is CSARSGSFYEQYF.

A few counts support this clonotype. The chain employs TRBV6-5 and TRBJ2-5, with a tentative D call TRBD1 (5 bases). CDR1 and CDR2 (germline): MNHEY, SVGAGI. There are 16 residues in the CDR3. Trimming pared 0 bases from V and 1 base from J, leaving 12 bases between. Here the CDR3 DNA reads TGTGCCAGCAGTTACTCAGGGGCGATACTCCAAGAGACCCAGTACTTC. Its translation: CASSYSGAILQETQYF.

CDR3 loop: CASSTSGTSYEQYF. The CDR3 nucleotides read TGTGCCAGCAGCACTTCCGGGACTAGCTACGAGCAGTACTTC. V usage is TRBV6-1 and J usage is TRBJ2-7; TRBD2 matches at 8 bases. Germline values: CDR1 MNHNS, CDR2 SASEGT. The CDR3 has 14 residues. With V trimmed by 6 bases and J by 3 bases, 7 bases remained unmatched.

The rearrangement links TRBV3-1 to TRBJ2-5, with D unclear. This CDR3 is 13 amino acids long. Trimming took 3 bases from V and 2 from J, leaving 7 bases between them. Germline CDR1 LGHDT, CDR2 YNNKEL (reference sequence). As DNA, the CDR3 is TGTGCCAGCAGCCAGCAGATTCAAGAGACCCAGTACTTC. Residues: CASSQQIQETQYF.

This clonotype was detected many times. The rearrangement uses TRBV5-1 and TRBJ2-3, with 12 bases lining up with TRBD2. Germline-derived CDR1 and CDR2 are SGHRS and YFSETQ. The CDR3 covers 15 residues. V shed 4 bases and J 3 bases; nucleotides not matched to a gene: 3. In nucleotides, the CDR3 is TGCGCCAGCAGCCCTGGGACTAGCGGGACAGATACGCAGTATTTT. As protein: CASSPGTSGTDTQYF.

This clonotype was recorded at least ten times. The chain uses TRBV12-3 or TRBV12-4 and TRBJ2-2; a weak D match, TRBD2 (7 bases). V was trimmed by 3 bases and J by 6 bases, leaving 8 bases between them. The CDR3 totals 13 residues. CDR3 amino acids: CASSFGGPGELFF. The CDR3 DNA reads TGTGCCAGCAGTTTCGGGGGGCCCGGGGAGCTGTTTTTT.

The V gene is TRBV6-6, the J gene TRBJ2-2; 7 positions match TRBD2. V trimming: 7 bases; J trimming: 8 bases; junction bases outside the gene matches: 7. Germline V CDR1 and CDR2: MNHNY, SVGAGI (reference sequence). The CDR3 loop spans 13 amino acids. The CDR3 DNA follows: TGTGCCAGCAAGGGCGGGGAGGGTGGGGAGCTGTTTTTT. Its translation is CASKGGEGGELFF.

The V gene is TRBV11-3, the J gene TRBJ2-2; possible D gene TRBD1, 6 bases. Per the germline V gene, CDR1 is SGHNT and CDR2 is YENEEA. The length of the CDR3 is 16 residues. V was trimmed by 1 base and J by 0 bases, leaving 9 bases between them. CDR3 loop: CASSLAGQPNTGELFF. The DNA for the CDR3 is TGTGCCAGCAGCTTAGCCGGACAGCCGAACACCGGGGAGCTGTTTTTT.